A single sample is the source of the 15 T cell receptor beta chains below, sequenced in a study of blood T cell repertoires in COVID-19. Profiling relied on immunoSEQ multiplex PCR, and the TCRdb table lists in-frame clones only, not all of them. Among under 55,000 clones listed, around nine tenths were seen once. Sample: peripheral blood. These receptors originate from a human donor in a cohort sampled during active COVID-19.

V and J are TRBV12-3 or TRBV12-4 and TRBJ1-1; TRBD1 might be the D (5 bases). The CDR3 spans 13 residues. V lost 1 base, J lost 7 bases, and 10 bases lay in between. The CDR3 DNA reads as TGTGCCAGCAGTTTAGGGCAGGGAGGTGAAGCTTTCTTT. Its protein product is CASSLGQGGEAFF.

This chain connects TRBV27 to TRBJ2-7; 10 bases are a match to TRBD1. Germline V gene sequence: CDR1 MNHEY, CDR2 SMNVEV (reference sequence). Trimming removed 5 bases from V and 0 bases from J; junction bases left unmatched: 7. The CDR3 is made up of 16 amino acids. Here the CDR3 DNA reads TGTGCCAGCAGTCCGTCGGGACAGGGGAGCTCCTACGAGCAGTACTTC. Translation: CASSPSGQGSSYEQYF.

The rearrangement uses TRBV15 and TRBJ2-3; 7 bases are shared with TRBD1. This CDR3 comprises 15 residues. Unmatched junction bases numbered 7, after V lost 5 bases and J lost 2 bases. The germline V gene encodes CDR1 LNHNV and CDR2 YYDKDF (reference sequence). Here the CDR3 reads CATSSVDRATDTQYF. Here the CDR3 DNA reads TGTGCCACCAGCTCAGTAGACAGGGCCACAGATACGCAGTATTTT.

The chain couples TRBV18 to TRBJ2-5; 8 nucleotides match TRBD1. CDR1 and CDR2 from the germline V gene are KGHSH and LQKENI. The J segment lost 3 bases and the V segment lost 3 bases, leaving 3 bases of the junction unmatched. CDR3 size: 14 residues. The CDR3 bases are TGTGCCAGCTCACCGGGACAGGTTAAAGAGACCCAGTACTTC. This gives the protein CASSPGQVKETQYF.

V gene TRBV7-2 combines with J gene TRBJ1-3; D not certain. Germline loops: CDR1 SGHTA, CDR2 FQGNSA. The CDR3 runs to 16 residues. Trimming shortened V by 0 bases and J by 3 bases, and 12 bases separated the two germline ends. The CDR3 protein is CASSLAGLGGGNTIYF. The CDR3 DNA follows: TGTGCCAGCAGCTTAGCAGGGTTGGGAGGTGGAAACACCATATATTTT.

This clone was detected only once. The chain combines TRBV18 with TRBJ1-6; D is uncertain. Trimming removed 5 bases at V and 7 bases at J, with 15 bases between. Germline V gene sequence: CDR1 KGHSH, CDR2 LQKENI. This CDR3 has 15 residues. The CDR3 loop reads CASSFVGGENSPLHF. The CDR3 DNA reads TGTGCCAGCTCATTCGTTGGAGGCGAGAATTCACCCCTCCACTTT.

This chain uses TRBV7-2 with TRBJ2-7, with D tentatively TRBD1 (5 bases). V lost 1 base and J 2 bases, leaving 9 bases between the germline ends. This CDR3 region has 14 residues. The germline gives CDR1 SGHTA, CDR2 FQGNSA. The CDR3 bases are TGTGCCAGCAGCTTAGTAAGGGGCACCTACGAGCAGTACTTC. It translates to CASSLVRGTYEQYF.

V is TRBV5-5 and J is TRBJ2-7; D may be TRBD1 (6 bases). Germline CDR1 reads SGHKS; CDR2 reads YYEKEE (reference sequence). V lost 4 bases and J 4 bases, leaving 15 bases between the germline ends. The length of the CDR3 is 14 residues. Written as DNA, the CDR3 is TGTGCCAGCAGCCACCCAGGGGAGTCGTACGAGCAGTACTTC. Protein product: CASSHPGESYEQYF.

This chain links TRBV6-2 or TRBV6-3 with TRBJ2-3; 11 positions match TRBD2. J lost 3 bases, V lost 1 base, and 3 bases had no gene match. CDR3 length: 16 amino acids. Germline-derived CDR1 and CDR2 are MNHEY and SVGEGT. CDR3 nucleotide sequence: TGTGCCAGCAGTTACTTAGCGGGGGGGCCGACAGATACGCAGTATTTT. Translating it yields CASSYLAGGPTDTQYF.

CDR3: CASSIYQGKETQYF. The DNA of the CDR3 is TGTGCCAGTAGTATTTATCAGGGGAAAGAGACCCAGTACTTC. V usage is TRBV19 and J usage is TRBJ2-5; maybe TRBD1 (6 bases). The V end lost 3 bases, the J end lost 3 bases, and 11 bases lay between the germline ends. Germline lookup yields CDR1 LNHDA and CDR2 SQIVND (reference sequence). CDR3 length: 14 residues.

This clone was seen only once. The gene calls are TRBV19 and TRBJ2-5; 7 positions match TRBD2. CDR1 is LNHDA, CDR2 SQIVND, per germline (reference sequence). The CDR3 spans 13 residues. The trim removed 6 bases at V and 7 bases at J, leaving 8 bases unmatched. The CDR3: CASRTSGVGTQYF. CDR3 bases: TGTGCCAGTAGGACCAGCGGGGTCGGGACCCAGTACTTC.

The gene calls are TRBV25-1 and TRBJ2-7; weak D call: TRBD2 (5 bases). The germline V gene encodes CDR1 MGHDK and CDR2 SYGVNS. The CDR3 length is 13 residues. V was shortened by 3 bases and J by 3 bases, with 9 bases between the two germline ends. CDR3 loop: CASSEDFFYEQYF. The CDR3 coding sequence is TGTGCCAGCAGTGAGGACTTTTTCTACGAGCAGTACTTC.

This clone was observed a few times. The gene calls are TRBV11-3 and TRBJ1-6; D is uncertain. This CDR3 contains 14 residues. Trimming stripped 4 bases from V and 7 bases from J, with 11 bases between. CDR1 is SGHNT, CDR2 YENEEA, per germline. CDR3: CASSSGPGNSPLHF. In nucleotides, the CDR3 is TGTGCCAGCAGCTCCGGACCGGGAAATTCACCCCTCCACTTT. Variable domain in full (rest from reference TRBV11-3 and TRBJ1-6): EAGVVQSPRYKIIEKKQPVAFWCNPISGHNTLYWYLQNLGQGPELLIRYENEEAVDDSQLPKDRFSAERLKGVDSTLKIQPAELGDSAVYLCASSSGPGNSPLHFGNGTRLTVT.

This clone was found a few times. This sequence joins TRBV24-1 and TRBJ2-2; a weak D match, TRBD2 (5 bases). Germline V gives CDR1 KGHDR, CDR2 SFDVKD. This CDR3 has 13 amino acids. Trimming cost V 5 bases and J 4 bases, with 7 bases left between them. For the CDR3, the DNA is TGTGCCACCAGTGTGGCGGGCACCGGGGAGCTGTTTTTT. Protein product: CATSVAGTGELFF.

The chain couples TRBV28 to TRBJ1-5, with D possibly matching TRBD1 (5 bases). Germline assignment: CDR1 MDHEN and CDR2 SYDVKM. The ends were cut back, 2 bases at V and 5 bases at J, with 13 bases in the middle. The length of the CDR3 is 15 residues. CDR3 DNA sequence: TGTGCCAGCAGTTTAGCCCTGACAGCGTATCAGCCCCAGCATTTT. Translated: CASSLALTAYQPQHF. Combining the CDR3 with reference TRBV28 and TRBJ1-5 gives the whole variable domain DVKVTQSSRYLVKRTGEKVFLECVQDMDHENMFWYRQDPGLGLRLIYFSYDVKMKEKGDIPEGYSVSREKKERFSLILESASTNQTSMYLCASSLALTAYQPQHFGDGTRLSIL.